The next 27 T cell receptor beta chains were all read from a single sample in a study of cytomegalovirus exposure and HLA in healthy donors. The study ran its PCR with 60 Vbeta and 13 Jbeta primers. Using immunoSEQ multiplex PCR, the repertoire was profiled, and TCRdb retains in-frame clones only, with some absent. The table records about 130,000 clones, 74% of them present only once. The sample comprised PBMCs. These receptors came from a man aged 35-49 years in good health and CMV-seropositive.

The chain links TRBV27 to TRBJ2-3, with a possible D match to TRBD1 (6 bases). The CDR3 covers 13 residues. Germline V CDR1 and CDR2: MNHEY, SMNVEV (reference sequence). The V and J ends lost 5 bases and 1 base respectively, with 7 bases between them. Here the CDR3 reads CASSGGGTDTQYF. The DNA of the CDR3 is TGTGCCAGCAGTGGGGGCGGCACAGATACGCAGTATTTT.

The chain joins TRBV28 to TRBJ2-1; 16 bases agree with TRBD2. This CDR3 is 16 amino acids long. V lost 5 bases to trimming and J lost 10 bases; unmatched junction nucleotides: 8. Germline assignment: CDR1 MDHEN and CDR2 SYDVKM. The DNA of the CDR3 is TGTGCCAGCAGTGGGACTAGCGGGAGGGCCCTCTTCGAGCAGTTCTTC. Its translation: CASSGTSGRALFEQFF. Full variable domain (remainder filled in from reference TRBV28 and TRBJ2-1): DVKVTQSSRYLVKRTGEKVFLECVQDMDHENMFWYRQDPGLGLRLIYFSYDVKMKEKGDIPEGYSVSREKKERFSLILESASTNQTSMYLCASSGTSGRALFEQFFGPGTRLTVL.

There are a few counts of this clone. This chain joins TRBV27 and TRBJ1-5, with D hard to call. Trimming removed 0 bases at V and 0 bases at J, with 6 bases between. There are 15 residues in the CDR3. The V gene's germline CDR1 is MNHEY and CDR2 SMNVEV (reference sequence). This chain's CDR3 is CASSLSVYSNQPQHF. As DNA, the CDR3 is TGTGCCAGCAGTTTATCTGTTTATAGCAATCAGCCCCAGCATTTT.

This chain's CDR3 is CASSMNPQGTQYF. Written as DNA, the CDR3 is TGTGCCAGTAGTATGAACCCGCAGGGGACGCAGTATTTT. This chain connects TRBV19 to TRBJ2-3; the D gene is possibly TRBD1 (6 bases). The CDR3 loop spans 13 amino acids. Trimming removed 3 bases at V and 9 bases at J, with 13 bases between. Per germline, CDR1 LNHDA and CDR2 SQIVND (reference sequence).

As concerns this clone: At one boundary the junction diverges from the germline segment, which might be a read error. The J gene is TRBJ1-5, the V gene TRBV19; D is possibly TRBD1 (5 bases). This CDR3 spans 12 amino acids. The germline V gene encodes CDR1 LNHDA and CDR2 SQIVND (reference sequence). The CDR3, as DNA: TGCACCGGGGGACGGAGCAATCAGCCCCAGCATTTT. It encodes CTGGRSNQPQHF.

This chain links TRBV5-4 with TRBJ1-2; 9 bases align to TRBD1. Losses at the gene ends were 4 bases for V and 4 bases for J; bases not matched to a gene: 14. The CDR3 spans 17 residues. Germline values: CDR1 SGHNT, CDR2 YYREEE (reference sequence). The CDR3 DNA reads as TGTGCCAGCAGCCCGGACCCACAGGGGGCGATTCTCTATGGCTACACCTTC. Translated, it gives CASSPDPQGAILYGYTF.

DNA for the CDR3: TGTGCCAGCAGGTACACAGATACGCAGTATTTT. Translation: CASRYTDTQYF. This chain connects TRBV27 to TRBJ2-3, with D unresolved. The V gene's germline CDR1 is MNHEY and CDR2 SMNVEV (reference sequence). There are 11 residues in the CDR3. V was clipped by 6 bases and J by 2 bases, with 3 bases between them.

This rearrangement joins TRBV6-5 to TRBJ1-3; D is possibly TRBD1 (5 bases). V was cut by 2 bases and J by 0 bases, with 11 bases left in between. CDR1 is MNHEY, CDR2 SVGAGI, per germline. The CDR3 is made up of 16 amino acids. Here the CDR3 DNA reads TGTGCCAGCAGTTACCAGGGCGCGAGCTCTGGAAACACCATATATTTT. Translating it yields CASSYQGASSGNTIYF.

The chain recombines TRBV7-9 with TRBJ2-2; 13 bases align to TRBD2. V lost 3 bases, J lost 3 bases, and 7 bases stayed unmatched. Germline assignment: CDR1 SEHNR and CDR2 FQNEAQ (reference sequence). The CDR3 length is 18 residues. The CDR3 spells CASSFGTSGARDTGELFF. CDR3 coding DNA: TGTGCCAGCAGCTTTGGGACTAGCGGGGCCCGCGACACCGGGGAGCTGTTTTTT.

This clone was recorded only once. The J gene is TRBJ1-1, the V gene TRBV18; possible D gene TRBD1, 5 bases. Trimming pared 3 bases from V and 1 base from J, leaving 12 bases between. Germline CDR1 and CDR2: KGHSH and LQKENI. The length of the CDR3 is 15 residues. The CDR3 spells CASSPQGGENTEAFF. The CDR3 DNA reads TGTGCCAGCTCACCCCAAGGAGGGGAGAACACTGAAGCTTTCTTT.

The chain combines TRBV2 with TRBJ1-2, with TRBD1 identical over 8 bases. CDR1 is SNHLY and CDR2 is FYNNEI in the germline V gene. This CDR3 region has 13 residues. With V trimmed by 7 bases and J by 6 bases, 7 bases remained unmatched. CDR3 residues: CASTGQGAHGYTF. DNA for the CDR3: TGTGCCAGCACCGGACAGGGAGCGCATGGCTACACCTTC.

The chain recombines TRBV7-9 with TRBJ1-3; TRBD1 matches 12 bases. The V gene end was trimmed by 4 bases and the J gene end by 3 bases; junction bases not matched to a gene: 10. Germline loops: CDR1 SEHNR, CDR2 FQNEAQ (reference sequence). The CDR3 sequence is 18 residues long. The CDR3 bases are TGTGCCAGCAGCTCCTTCCGGGGACAGGGGGCGCGTGGAAACACCATATATTTT. Translating it yields CASSSFRGQGARGNTIYF.

This chain joins TRBV7-9 and TRBJ1-5, with a tentative D call TRBD1 (5 bases). Per the germline V gene, CDR1 is SEHNR and CDR2 is FQNEAQ (reference sequence). Trimming shortened V by 5 bases and J by 10 bases, and 18 bases separated the two germline ends. The CDR3 runs to 14 residues. CDR3 bases: TGTGCCAGCAGCCCCCGGACTGGCGGGGGACCCCAGCATTTT. This codes for CASSPRTGGGPQHF.

The chain uses TRBV6-6 and TRBJ2-1; perhaps TRBD1 as D (5 bases). CDR3 length: 12 residues. Trimming took 10 bases from V and 11 from J, leaving 18 bases between them. The germline V gene encodes CDR1 MNHNY and CDR2 SVGAGI (reference sequence). CDR3 sequence (DNA): TGTGCCAACAGGCCCGCTAGTGGTAAGCAGTTCTTC. It yields the protein CANRPASGKQFF.

V and J are TRBV27 and TRBJ2-5; 14 positions match TRBD2. V dropped 5 bases and J dropped 4; count of bases not matched to a gene: 0. The CDR3 has 14 amino acids. CDR1 MNHEY and CDR2 SMNVEV come from the germline V gene (reference sequence). The CDR3 DNA reads as TGTGCCAGCAGTGGGACTAGCGGGAGAGAGACCCAGTACTTC. This codes for CASSGTSGRETQYF.

The sample holds a few counts of this clone. The chain carries TRBV11-2 and TRBJ2-7, with 9 bases aligning to TRBD1. V gave up 4 bases and J gave up 2 bases; unmatched junction bases: 3. CDR1 is SGHAT and CDR2 is FQNNGV in the germline V gene. The CDR3 sequence is 14 residues long. In nucleotides, the CDR3 is TGTGCCAGCAGCTCCGGACAGGGGACCTACGAGCAGTACTTC. As protein: CASSSGQGTYEQYF.

CDR3 in amino acids: CAWSVYDLATNEKLFF. CDR3 DNA sequence: TGTGCCTGGAGTGTATATGACTTGGCAACTAATGAAAAACTGTTTTTT. J is TRBJ1-4 and V is TRBV30; D uncertain. CDR3 length equals 16 residues. Trimming removed 0 bases from V and 0 bases from J, with 11 bases in between. Germline CDR1 and CDR2: GTSNPN and SVGIG (reference sequence).

This sequence joins TRBV30 and TRBJ1-6; 7 nucleotides match TRBD1. After removal of 4 bases from V and 7 bases from J, the junction contained 7 bases not matched to a gene. CDR3 length: 14 amino acids. Germline V gene data show CDR1 as GTSNPN and CDR2 as SVGIG (reference sequence). In DNA, the CDR3 is TGTGCCTGGACATTGGGCAGGGGGAATTCACCCCTCCACTTT. It encodes CAWTLGRGNSPLHF.

This chain joins TRBV30 and TRBJ1-2, with 7 bases aligning to TRBD1. The CDR3 totals 15 residues. CDR1 and CDR2 (germline): GTSNPN, SVGIG (reference sequence). The ends lost 0 bases at V and 4 bases at J; junction bases unmatched: 8. CDR3 residues: CAWSVSVGGGYGYTF. CDR3 bases: TGTGCCTGGAGTGTCTCGGTAGGGGGCGGCTATGGCTACACCTTC.

This sequence joins TRBV5-1 and TRBJ2-1; tentative D call: TRBD2 (5 bases). Germline CDR1 reads SGHRS; CDR2 reads YFSETQ. V was pared by 5 bases and J by 2 bases, with 14 bases between. This CDR3 has 15 residues. The CDR3 sequence is CASSSGSIAYNEQFF. CDR3 coding DNA: TGCGCCAGCAGTTCGGGGAGCATAGCCTACAATGAGCAGTTCTTC.

The genes are TRBV5-1 and TRBJ2-3; D call uncertain. CDR1 and CDR2 (germline): SGHRS, YFSETQ. The V gene lost 4 bases and the J gene lost 1 base, with 10 bases spanning the gap. This CDR3 spans 14 amino acids. This CDR3 reads CASSVGPGTDTQYF. The CDR3 DNA follows: TGCGCCAGCAGCGTGGGCCCGGGCACAGATACGCAGTATTTT. Drawing the rest from reference TRBV5-1 and TRBJ2-3, the complete variable domain is KAGVTQTPRYLIKTRGQQVTLSCSPISGHRSVSWYQQTPGQGLQFLFEYFSETQRNKGNFPGRFSGRQFSNSRSEMNVSTLELGDSALYLCASSVGPGTDTQYFGPGTRLTVL.

The rearrangement links TRBV2 to TRBJ1-1, with 12 nucleotides matching TRBD1. CDR3 size: 16 residues. Germline CDR1 SNHLY, CDR2 FYNNEI. J gave up 11 bases and V 3 bases, and 13 bases lay outside the gene matches. The CDR3 DNA reads as TGTGCCAGCAGTGAGTGGCGGAAGGGACAGGGGGCCGATGCTTTCTTT. Translation gives CASSEWRKGQGADAFF.

The chain carries TRBV6-5 and TRBJ2-3; TRBD2 is a possible D gene (6 bases). Germline CDR1 and CDR2: MNHEY and SVGAGI. The CDR3 runs to 15 residues. The ends were cut back, 4 bases at V and 0 bases at J, with 11 bases in the middle. The CDR3 DNA reads as TGTGCCAGCAGTTCCCCAGCGGGTAGCACAGATACGCAGTATTTT. Protein product: CASSSPAGSTDTQYF.

The rearrangement links TRBV30 to TRBJ1-6; no reliable D call. The V end lost 2 bases, the J end lost 7 bases, and 12 bases lay between the germline ends. This CDR3 spans 14 amino acids. Per germline, CDR1 GTSNPN and CDR2 SVGIG (reference sequence). The DNA for the CDR3 is TGTGCCTGGAGTCGGTCCCGTCAAAATTCACCCCTCCACTTT. Protein sequence: CAWSRSRQNSPLHF. The entire variable domain, with the rest obtained from reference TRBV30 and TRBJ1-6, is as follows: SQTIHQWPATLVQPVGSPLSLECTVEGTSNPNLYWYRQAAGRGLQLLFYSVGIGQISSEVPQNLSASRPQDRQFILSSKKLLLSDSGFYLCAWSRSRQNSPLHFGNGTRLTVT.

This clone was seen more than once but under ten times. The rearrangement uses TRBV6-1 and TRBJ2-3; 8 nucleotides line up with TRBD2. The CDR3 contains 14 residues. Germline trimming cut 10 bases from V and 5 bases from J; bases unmatched to any gene: 11. In germline, CDR1 is MNHNS, CDR2 SASEGT. CDR3 coding DNA: TGTGCCACCGATGGCGGGGGGCTTGGAGATACGCAGTATTTT. This codes for CATDGGGLGDTQYF.

The CDR3 here is CASSYRDRGTYEQYF. The DNA of the CDR3 is TGTGCCAGCAGCTACCGGGACAGGGGAACCTACGAGCAGTACTTC. The V gene is TRBV7-9, the J gene TRBJ2-7; 10 bases agree with TRBD1. The CDR3 contains 15 residues. Germline V CDR1 and CDR2: SEHNR, FQNEAQ (reference sequence). The ends lost 4 bases at V and 2 bases at J; junction bases unmatched: 5.

The rearrangement joins TRBV7-8 to TRBJ2-4; possible D gene TRBD1, 5 bases. Deletions cut 5 bases from V and 0 bases from J, with 11 bases between. The CDR3 covers 15 residues. Germline V CDR1 and CDR2: SGHVS, FQNEAQ. CDR3 residues: CASSPDRLAKNIQYF. The CDR3 nucleotides read TGTGCCAGCAGCCCCGACAGATTAGCCAAAAACATTCAGTACTTC.